This section outlines one T cell receptor beta chain sequence together with its context. The CDR3 has 14 residues. V was clipped by 0 bases and J by 9 bases, with 10 bases between them. CDR1 is SGHRS, CDR2 YFSETQ, per germline. This sample was taken from a study of PD-L1 blockade in urothelial cancer. Time point described: pretreatment peripheral blood. TCRdb's copy holds only in-frame clones and misses some; the assay was immunoSEQ multiplex PCR. The repertoire holds about 86,000 clones, about 84% seen once, with under 15% in the top ten. This sequence originates from a man aged 60 to 69 with urothelial cancer. Material: PBMCs, obtained around atezolizumab (anti-PD-L1) treatment. The rearrangement joins TRBV5-1 to TRBJ1-6, with D unresolved. CDR3 amino acids: CASSLDPAGSPLHF. DNA of the CDR3: TGCGCCAGCAGCTTGGATCCGGCAGGTTCACCCCTCCACTTT.